These 27 T cell receptor beta chains originate from one sample sequenced in a study of early T cells in non-severe SARS-CoV-2 infection. TCRdb independently ran MiXCR on the 5' RACE reads; one entry per CDR3 protein. Here the sample spans tens of thousands of distinct CDR3 sequences, 11% being singletons. The specimen was whole blood. The receptor set was obtained from an adult who was a healthcare worker with PCR-confirmed SARS-CoV-2 infection or an uninfected control (not recorded which).

This clonotype was counted ten times or more. This chain's CDR3 is CSARYRIEAFF. CDR3 bases: TGCAGTGCTAGATACAGAATTGAAGCTTTCTTT. The chain joins TRBV20-1 to TRBJ1-1, with D uncertain. The CDR3 covers 11 residues. Between the trimmed V and J ends, which lost 2 bases and 7 bases, there was a span of 8 bases. Germline loops: CDR1 DFQATT, CDR2 SNEGSKA (reference sequence).

The chain uses TRBV6-5 and TRBJ2-7, with 7 bases identical to TRBD1. This CDR3 spans 16 amino acids. Germline V CDR1 and CDR2: MNHEY, SVGAGI. The ends lost 6 bases at V and 2 bases at J; junction bases unmatched: 13. The CDR3: CASRDRQGVKPYEQYF. The CDR3, as DNA: TGTGCCAGCAGAGACAGACAGGGAGTTAAGCCCTACGAGCAGTACTTC.

This clonotype appeared many times. The chain has TRBV7-8 and TRBJ2-2; D perhaps matches TRBD2 (5 bases). V lost 2 bases to trimming and J lost 5 bases, with 18 bases between them. The CDR3 contains 17 residues. The germline gives CDR1 SGHVS, CDR2 FQNEAQ. This chain's CDR3 is CASSLYADPRGTGELFF. As DNA, the CDR3 is TGTGCCAGCAGCTTATACGCGGACCCCCGAGGGACCGGGGAGCTGTTTTTT.

This clonotype has more than one count but fewer than ten. This chain uses TRBV28 with TRBJ2-5; tentatively, D is TRBD1 (6 bases). The CDR3 loop spans 13 amino acids. Germline-derived CDR1 and CDR2 are MDHEN and SYDVKM. Trimming removed 3 bases from V and 5 bases from J, with 10 bases in between. The CDR3 here is CASSLGHMETQYF. The CDR3 DNA reads as TGTGCCAGCAGTTTGGGACATATGGAGACCCAGTACTTC.

This clonotype was observed a few times. J is TRBJ2-7 and V is TRBV5-1, with D uncertain. The CDR3 sequence is 13 residues long. Germline V CDR1 and CDR2: SGHRS, YFSETQ. Trimming removed 5 bases at V and 7 bases at J, with 16 bases between. In nucleotides, the CDR3 is TGCGCCAGCAGTTTTCCTCGCGCGGAGGAGCAGTACTTC. This codes for CASSFPRAEEQYF.

The V call is TRBV20-1, the J call TRBJ1-5; 8 positions agree with TRBD1. V was pared by 2 bases and J by 5 bases, with 5 bases of the junction left unmatched. Per germline, CDR1 DFQATT and CDR2 SNEGSKA (reference sequence). The CDR3 runs to 14 residues. CDR3 sequence (DNA): TGCAGTGCTAGATCGACAGGGGAACATCAGCCCCAGCATTTT. Protein sequence: CSARSTGEHQPQHF.

This clonotype came up a few times. This rearrangement joins TRBV19 to TRBJ2-2, with TRBD2 matching over 11 bases. The length of the CDR3 is 16 residues. The J segment lost 1 base and the V segment lost 7 bases, leaving 5 bases of the junction unmatched. Germline assignment: CDR1 LNHDA and CDR2 SQIVND (reference sequence). The CDR3 region is CASKLAGGQNTGELFF. The CDR3, as DNA: TGTGCCAGTAAGCTAGCGGGGGGTCAGAACACCGGGGAGCTGTTTTTT.

This clonotype has only a few counts. This chain connects TRBV24-1 to TRBJ2-2; D might be TRBD1 (5 bases). CDR3 length: 14 residues. V was cut by 5 bases and J by 4 bases, with 10 bases left in between. CDR1 and CDR2 (germline): KGHDR, SFDVKD. The CDR3, as DNA: TGTGCCACCAGTGGGGGCTCGGGCACCGGGGAGCTGTTTTTT. It codes for CATSGGSGTGELFF.

This clonotype has a handful of counts. The chain recombines TRBV5-4 with TRBJ1-6; TRBD1 matches at 8 bases. The CDR3 has 17 amino acids. Germline V gene data show CDR1 as SGHNT and CDR2 as YYREEE (reference sequence). V trimming: 4 bases; J trimming: 10 bases; junction bases outside the gene matches: 16. CDR3 loop: CASSLGSQQGVRSPLHF. The CDR3 bases are TGTGCCAGCAGCCTGGGGTCTCAACAGGGGGTAAGGTCACCCCTCCACTTT. Drawing the rest from reference TRBV5-4 and TRBJ1-6, the complete variable domain is ETGVTQSPTHLIKTRGQQVTLRCSSQSGHNTVSWYQQALGQGPQFIFQYYREEENGRGNFPPRFSGLQFPNYSSELNVNALELDDSALYLCASSLGSQQGVRSPLHFGNGTRLTVT.

This clonotype was seen at least ten times. The CDR3 loop is CASSRDRNQPQHF. DNA for the CDR3: TGTGCCAGCAGTCGGGACCGAAATCAGCCCCAGCATTTT. The chain joins TRBV12-3 or TRBV12-4 to TRBJ1-5; a weak D match, TRBD1 (5 bases). The CDR3 has 13 residues. The V end lost 5 bases, the J end lost 4 bases, and 9 bases lay between the germline ends.

CDR3 residues: CASSTPGTDDDEQFF. The CDR3 nucleotides are TGCGCCAGCAGCACACCCGGGACCGACGACGATGAGCAGTTCTTC. This sequence joins TRBV4-1 and TRBJ2-1; D is perhaps TRBD1 or TRBD2 (5 bases each). The germline gives CDR1 MGHRA, CDR2 YSYEKL. Trimming removed 5 bases at V and 8 bases at J, with 19 bases between. The CDR3 length is 15 residues.

V gene TRBV6-2 or TRBV6-3 combines with J gene TRBJ2-3; no reliable D call. The V gene's germline CDR1 is MNHEY and CDR2 SVGEGT. Trimming removed 7 bases from V and 1 base from J, with 18 bases in between. The CDR3 has 16 residues. The CDR3 reads CASKQWGIGGTDTQYF. The CDR3 DNA sequence: TGTGCCAGCAAACAATGGGGAATCGGCGGCACAGATACGCAGTATTTT.

The J gene is TRBJ2-2, the V gene TRBV2; D remains unclear. V lost 6 bases and J 7 bases, leaving 6 bases between the germline ends. This CDR3 is built from 11 residues. The germline CDR1 and CDR2 sequences are SNHLY and FYNNEI. The chain's CDR3 is CASRSNGELFF. The CDR3 DNA sequence: TGTGCCAGCAGGAGTAACGGGGAGCTGTTTTTT.

The gene calls are TRBV10-3 and TRBJ2-5, with 8 bases fitting TRBD1. The CDR3 length is 15 residues. V dropped 8 bases and J dropped 1; count of bases not matched to a gene: 9. Germline CDR1 reads ENHRY; CDR2 reads SYGVKD. The CDR3 here is CAIAKVQGAQETQYF. DNA for the CDR3: TGTGCCATCGCTAAGGTCCAGGGGGCCCAAGAGACCCAGTACTTC.

This clonotype has just a few counts. The gene calls are TRBV4-1 and TRBJ2-5; a weak D match, TRBD2 (6 bases). V was shortened by 1 base and J by 2 bases, with 11 bases between the two germline ends. The CDR3 is 15 amino acids. From germline, CDR1 is MGHRA and CDR2 YSYEKL. CDR3: CASSQAGGAQETQYF. CDR3 in DNA: TGCGCCAGCAGCCAAGCCGGCGGGGCGCAAGAGACCCAGTACTTC.

This clonotype was counted at least ten times. The rearrangement uses TRBV19 and TRBJ2-5; D is unclear. Germline CDR1 and CDR2: LNHDA and SQIVND (reference sequence). Trimming stripped 3 bases from V and 4 bases from J, with 6 bases between. This CDR3 comprises 12 residues. CDR3 bases: TGTGCCAGTAGTATTAAGGGAGAGACCCAGTACTTC. Its translation: CASSIKGETQYF.

The rearrangement links TRBV6-1 to TRBJ2-5; D is possibly TRBD1 or TRBD2 (5 bases each). Germline-derived CDR1 and CDR2 are MNHNS and SASEGT. Trimming removed 7 bases from V and 10 bases from J, with 16 bases in between. The CDR3 runs to 12 residues. The DNA for the CDR3 is TGTGCCAGCACCCTGGAGGTGGGGGTCCAGTACTTC. Its translation is CASTLEVGVQYF.

Ten or more counts support this clonotype. The rearrangement links TRBV5-6 to TRBJ2-5; TRBD2 aligns across 9 bases. Germline V CDR1 and CDR2: SGHDT, YYEEEE. The J segment lost 4 bases and the V segment lost 0 bases, leaving 4 bases of the junction unmatched. There are 15 residues in the CDR3. As DNA, the CDR3 is TGTGCCAGCAGCTTGGTCGCGGGGGGGCGAGAGACCCAGTACTTC. Its translation is CASSLVAGGRETQYF. Full variable domain (rest looked up from reference TRBV5-6 and TRBJ2-5): DAGVTQSPTHLIKTRGQQVTLRCSPKSGHDTVSWYQQALGQGPQFIFQYYEEEERQRGNFPDRFSGHQFPNYSSELNVNALLLGDSALYLCASSLVAGGRETQYFGPGTRLLVL.

The table lists this clonotype with a few counts. The genes are TRBV19 and TRBJ2-7; 8 positions match TRBD1. The J segment lost 1 base and the V segment lost 4 bases, leaving 3 bases of the junction unmatched. The CDR3 length is 14 residues. Germline loops: CDR1 LNHDA, CDR2 SQIVND (reference sequence). CDR3 DNA: TGTGCCAGTAGTAGCCAGGGGGCTTCCTACGAGCAGTACTTC. This translates into CASSSQGASYEQYF. Variable domain in full (rest from reference TRBV19 and TRBJ2-7): DGGITQSPKYLFRKEGQNVTLSCEQNLNHDAMYWYRQDPGQGLRLIYYSQIVNDFQKGDIAEGYSVSREKKESFPLTVTSAQKNPTAFYLCASSSQGASYEQYFGPGTRLTVT.

This chain joins TRBV21-1 and TRBJ1-1. TRBV21-1 has pseudogene status. This CDR3 comprises 9 residues. In nucleotides, the CDR3 is TGTGCCAGCACGACTGAAGCTTTCTTT. Its translation: CASTTEAFF.

This clonotype was picked up many times. The DNA for the CDR3 is TGTGCCAGCAGTTTATTCCCAGGGTCTACTGGGGCCAACGTCCTGACTTTC. Translated: CASSLFPGSTGANVLTF. This chain connects TRBV12-3 or TRBV12-4 to TRBJ2-6, with a possible D match to TRBD1 (5 bases). There are 17 residues in the CDR3. V was clipped by 2 bases and J by 2 bases, with 13 bases between them.

The rearrangement joins TRBV9 to TRBJ2-1; TRBD2 aligns across 8 bases. The germline CDR1 and CDR2 sequences are SGDLS and YYNGEE. The ends lost 3 bases at V and 5 bases at J; junction bases unmatched: 4. This CDR3 is built from 14 residues. The CDR3 sequence is CASSEGTSNNEQFF. DNA for the CDR3: TGTGCCAGCAGCGAGGGGACTAGTAACAATGAGCAGTTCTTC.

The sample holds many counts of this clonotype. The chain recombines TRBV11-1 with TRBJ2-3; 8 bases line up with TRBD1. This CDR3 is built from 13 residues. Germline V gene data show CDR1 as SGHAT and CDR2 as FQDESV (reference sequence). V shed 6 bases, J shed 3 bases, and the junction held 2 bases outside the gene matches. CDR3 DNA: TGTGCCAGCAGGAGACAGGGGACAGATACGCAGTATTTT. The encoded protein is CASRRQGTDTQYF. The whole variable domain, remainder taken from reference TRBV11-1 and TRBJ2-3, is EAEVAQSPRYKITEKSQAVAFWCDPISGHATLYWYRQILGQGPELLVQFQDESVVDDSQLPKDRFSAERLKGVDSTLKIQPAELGDSAMYLCASRRQGTDTQYFGPGTRLTVL.

This clonotype was seen a few times. The rearrangement links TRBV6-2 or TRBV6-3 to TRBJ2-7; 9 nucleotides line up with TRBD2. The junction had 14 bases not matched to a gene; V was cut back by 5 bases and J by 0 bases. In germline, CDR1 is MNHEY, CDR2 SVGEGT. The CDR3 consists of 18 residues. This CDR3 is CASSKLAGYTPSSYEQYF. The CDR3 region has the DNA TGTGCCAGCAGTAAACTAGCGGGCTATACCCCGAGCTCCTACGAGCAGTACTTC.

In DNA, the CDR3 is TGCAGCTCCCAGGGGGCCGGGGAGCTGTTTTTT. Its translation is CSSQGAGELFF. The rearrangement joins TRBV29-1 to TRBJ2-2; 7 nucleotides line up with TRBD1. The CDR3 extends over 11 amino acids. With 8 bases clipped from V and 6 bases from J, the junction kept 3 bases outside the gene matches. Germline CDR1 and CDR2: SQVTM and ANQGSEA.

The chain has TRBV29-1 and TRBJ2-3; no reliable D call. This CDR3 region has 13 residues. Per germline, CDR1 SQVTM and CDR2 ANQGSEA. V was trimmed by 6 bases and J by 5 bases, leaving 15 bases between them. CDR3 DNA sequence: TGCAGCGTCCTTCGGGCAGGCCAAGATACGCAGTATTTT. Translation: CSVLRAGQDTQYF.

The V gene is TRBV15, the J gene TRBJ2-3, with D maybe TRBD1 (6 bases). The CDR3 sequence is 14 residues long. Per the germline V gene, CDR1 is LNHNV and CDR2 is YYDKDF (reference sequence). The ends were cut back, 5 bases at V and 4 bases at J, with 13 bases in the middle. The CDR3 bases are TGTGCCACCAGCGGATCCAGGGGCCCAGATACGCAGTATTTT. This codes for CATSGSRGPDTQYF.